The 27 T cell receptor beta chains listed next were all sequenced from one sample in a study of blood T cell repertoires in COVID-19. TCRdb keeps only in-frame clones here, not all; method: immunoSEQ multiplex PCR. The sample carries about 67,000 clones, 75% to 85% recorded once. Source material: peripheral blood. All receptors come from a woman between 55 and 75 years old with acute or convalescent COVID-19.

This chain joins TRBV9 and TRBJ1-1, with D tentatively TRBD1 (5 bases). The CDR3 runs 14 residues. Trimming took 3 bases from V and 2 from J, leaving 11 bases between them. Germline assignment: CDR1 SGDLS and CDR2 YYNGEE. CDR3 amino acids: CASSAETGNTEAFF. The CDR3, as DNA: TGTGCCAGCAGCGCCGAAACAGGTAACACTGAAGCTTTCTTT. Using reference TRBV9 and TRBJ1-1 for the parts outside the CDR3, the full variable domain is DSGVTQTPKHLITATGQRVTLRCSPRSGDLSVYWYQQSLDQGLQFLIQYYNGEERAKGNILERFSAQQFPDLHSELNLSSLELGDSALYFCASSAETGNTEAFFGQGTRLTVV.

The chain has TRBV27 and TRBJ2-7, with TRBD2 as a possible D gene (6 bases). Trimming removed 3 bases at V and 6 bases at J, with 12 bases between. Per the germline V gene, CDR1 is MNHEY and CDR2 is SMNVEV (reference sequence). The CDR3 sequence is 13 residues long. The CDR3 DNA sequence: TGTGCCAGCAGTTTGGCCGGAGGGTTCGAGCAGTACTTC. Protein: CASSLAGGFEQYF.

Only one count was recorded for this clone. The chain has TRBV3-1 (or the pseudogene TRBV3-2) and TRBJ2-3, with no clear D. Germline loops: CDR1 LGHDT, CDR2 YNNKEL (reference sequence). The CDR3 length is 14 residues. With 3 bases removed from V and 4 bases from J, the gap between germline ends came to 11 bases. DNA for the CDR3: TGTGCCAGCAGCCAGGCTCTTGGAGCAGATACGCAGTATTTT. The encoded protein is CASSQALGADTQYF.

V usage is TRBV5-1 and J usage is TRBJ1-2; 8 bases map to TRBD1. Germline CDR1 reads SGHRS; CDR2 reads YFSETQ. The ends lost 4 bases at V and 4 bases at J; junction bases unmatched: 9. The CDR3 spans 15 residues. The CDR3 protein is CASSPKDRVIYGYTF. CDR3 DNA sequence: TGCGCCAGCAGCCCGAAGGACAGGGTTATCTATGGCTACACCTTC.

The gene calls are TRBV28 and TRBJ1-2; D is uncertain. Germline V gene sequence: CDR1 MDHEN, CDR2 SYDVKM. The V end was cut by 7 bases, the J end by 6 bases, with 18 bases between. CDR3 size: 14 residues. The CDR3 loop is CASTKGGEADGYTF. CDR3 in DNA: TGTGCCAGCACCAAAGGTGGGGAGGCGGATGGCTACACCTTC.

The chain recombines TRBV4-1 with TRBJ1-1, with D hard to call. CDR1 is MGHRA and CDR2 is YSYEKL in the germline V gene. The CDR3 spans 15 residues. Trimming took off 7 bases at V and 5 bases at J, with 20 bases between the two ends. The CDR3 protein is CASTLREGSGTEAFF. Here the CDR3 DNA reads TGCGCCAGCACCTTGAGGGAAGGGTCGGGTACTGAAGCTTTCTTT.

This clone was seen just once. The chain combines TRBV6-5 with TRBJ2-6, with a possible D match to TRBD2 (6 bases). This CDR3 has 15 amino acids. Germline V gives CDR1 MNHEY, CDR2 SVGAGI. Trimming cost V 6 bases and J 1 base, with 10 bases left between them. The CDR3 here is CASRTLASGANVLTF. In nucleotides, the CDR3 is TGTGCCAGCAGAACCCTAGCGTCTGGGGCCAACGTCCTGACTTTC.

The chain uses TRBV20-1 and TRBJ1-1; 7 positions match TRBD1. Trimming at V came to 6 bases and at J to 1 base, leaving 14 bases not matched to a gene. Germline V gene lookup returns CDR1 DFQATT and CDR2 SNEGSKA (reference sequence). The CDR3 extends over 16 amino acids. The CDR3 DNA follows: TGCAGTGCAAGTCGGCACAGGGGCGCTTCGAACACTGAAGCTTTCTTT. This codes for CSASRHRGASNTEAFF.

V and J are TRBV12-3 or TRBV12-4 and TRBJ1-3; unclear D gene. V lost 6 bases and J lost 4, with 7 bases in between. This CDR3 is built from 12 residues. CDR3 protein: CASRTSGNTIYF. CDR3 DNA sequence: TGTGCCAGCAGGACTTCGGGAAACACCATATATTTT.

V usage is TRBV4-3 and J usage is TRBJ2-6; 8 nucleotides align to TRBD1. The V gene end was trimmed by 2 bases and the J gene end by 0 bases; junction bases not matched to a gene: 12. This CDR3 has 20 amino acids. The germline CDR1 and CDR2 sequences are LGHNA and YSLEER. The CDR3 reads CASSQFSPGQAGSGANVLTF. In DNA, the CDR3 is TGCGCCAGCAGCCAATTTTCACCGGGACAGGCGGGCTCTGGGGCCAACGTCCTGACTTTC.

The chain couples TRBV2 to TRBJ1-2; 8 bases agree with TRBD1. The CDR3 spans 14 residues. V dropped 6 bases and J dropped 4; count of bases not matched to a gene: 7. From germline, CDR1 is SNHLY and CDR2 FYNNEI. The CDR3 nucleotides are TGTGCCAGCAGGAAGACAGGGGAGGTCTATGGCTACACCTTC. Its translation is CASRKTGEVYGYTF.

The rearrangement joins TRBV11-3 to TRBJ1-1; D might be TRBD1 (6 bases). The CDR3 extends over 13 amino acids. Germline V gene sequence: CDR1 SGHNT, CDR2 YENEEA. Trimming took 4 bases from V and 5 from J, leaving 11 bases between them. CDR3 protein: CASSYGRGTEAFF. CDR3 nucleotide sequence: TGTGCCAGCAGCTATGGAAGGGGGACTGAAGCTTTCTTT.

CDR3 sequence (DNA): TGCGCCAGCAGCCACCTGACTAGCGGGGGGGCCATAAATGAGCAGTTCTTC. The encoded protein is CASSHLTSGGAINEQFF. The V gene is TRBV4-1, the J gene TRBJ2-1, with TRBD2 matching over 14 bases. The germline V gene encodes CDR1 MGHRA and CDR2 YSYEKL. The CDR3 spans 17 residues. Unmatched junction bases numbered 8, after V lost 3 bases and J lost 7 bases.

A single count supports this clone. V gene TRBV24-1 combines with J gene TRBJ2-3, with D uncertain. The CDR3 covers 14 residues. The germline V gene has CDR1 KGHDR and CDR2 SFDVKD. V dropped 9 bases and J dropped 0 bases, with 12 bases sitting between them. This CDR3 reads CATANAGSTDTQYF. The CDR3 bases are TGTGCCACCGCTAACGCCGGTAGCACAGATACGCAGTATTTT.

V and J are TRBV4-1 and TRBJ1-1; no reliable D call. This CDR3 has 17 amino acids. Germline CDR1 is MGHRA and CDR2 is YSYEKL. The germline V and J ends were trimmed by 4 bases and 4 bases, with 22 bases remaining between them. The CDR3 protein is CASSPTPALGRTTEAFF. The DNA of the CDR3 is TGCGCCAGCAGCCCCACACCCGCCCTTGGGAGGACCACTGAAGCTTTCTTT.

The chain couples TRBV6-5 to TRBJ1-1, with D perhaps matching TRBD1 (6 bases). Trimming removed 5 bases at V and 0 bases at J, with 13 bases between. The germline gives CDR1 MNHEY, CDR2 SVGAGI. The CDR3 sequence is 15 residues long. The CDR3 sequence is CASSQDSLMNTEAFF. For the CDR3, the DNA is TGTGCCAGCAGTCAGGACAGCCTCATGAACACTGAAGCTTTCTTT.

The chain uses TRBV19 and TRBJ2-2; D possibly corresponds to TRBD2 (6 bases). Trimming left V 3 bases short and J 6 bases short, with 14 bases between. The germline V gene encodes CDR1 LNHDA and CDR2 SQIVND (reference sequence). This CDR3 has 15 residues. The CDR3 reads CASSIQLAGAGELFF. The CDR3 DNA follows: TGTGCCAGTAGTATCCAACTAGCCGGTGCCGGGGAGCTGTTTTTT.

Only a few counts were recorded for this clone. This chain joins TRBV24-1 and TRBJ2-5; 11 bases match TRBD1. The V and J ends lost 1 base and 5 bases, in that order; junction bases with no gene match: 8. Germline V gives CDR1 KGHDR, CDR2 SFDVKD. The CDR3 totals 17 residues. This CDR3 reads CATSDLKEDRGRETQYF. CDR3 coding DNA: TGTGCCACCAGTGATTTAAAGGAGGACAGGGGGCGGGAGACCCAGTACTTC.

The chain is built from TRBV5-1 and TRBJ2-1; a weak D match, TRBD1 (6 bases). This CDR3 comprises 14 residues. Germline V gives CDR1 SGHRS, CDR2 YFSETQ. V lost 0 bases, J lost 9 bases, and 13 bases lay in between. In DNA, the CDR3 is TGCGCCAGCAGCTTGGTCAGGGGTCGCGGTGAGCAGTTCTTC. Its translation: CASSLVRGRGEQFF.

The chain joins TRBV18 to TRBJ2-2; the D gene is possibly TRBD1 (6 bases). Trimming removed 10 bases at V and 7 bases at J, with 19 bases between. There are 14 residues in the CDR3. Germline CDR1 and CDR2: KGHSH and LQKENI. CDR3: CATALVQGDGELFF. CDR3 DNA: TGTGCCACCGCCCTGGTACAGGGTGACGGGGAGCTGTTTTTT.

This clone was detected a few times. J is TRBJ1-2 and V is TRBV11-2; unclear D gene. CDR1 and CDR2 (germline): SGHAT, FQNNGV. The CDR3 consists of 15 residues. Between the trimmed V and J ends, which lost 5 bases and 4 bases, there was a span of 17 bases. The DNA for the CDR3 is TGTGCCAGCAGCCCCGAAGGGCCTCGGGGCTATGGCTACACCTTC. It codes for CASSPEGPRGYGYTF.

The CDR3 region is CASSSSQGVEKLFF. The CDR3 DNA follows: TGTGCCAGCAGCTCTTCACAGGGAGTAGAAAAACTGTTTTTT. The chain combines TRBV7-6 with TRBJ1-4, with D possibly being TRBD1 (6 bases). The germline gives CDR1 SGHVS, CDR2 FNYEAQ. The CDR3 contains 14 residues. Trimming took off 4 bases at V and 8 bases at J, with 14 bases between the two ends.

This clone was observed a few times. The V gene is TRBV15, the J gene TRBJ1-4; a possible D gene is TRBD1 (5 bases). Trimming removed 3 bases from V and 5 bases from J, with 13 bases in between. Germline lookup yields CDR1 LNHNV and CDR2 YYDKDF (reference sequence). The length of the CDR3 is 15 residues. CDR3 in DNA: TGTGCCACCAGCAGGATCGGGGCGGGGAATGAAAAACTGTTTTTT. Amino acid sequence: CATSRIGAGNEKLFF. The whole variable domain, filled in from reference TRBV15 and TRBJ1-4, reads DAMVIQNPRYQVTQFGKPVTLSCSQTLNHNVMYWYQQKSSQAPKLLFHYYDKDFNNEADTPDNFQSRRPNTSFCFLDIRSPGLGDTAMYLCATSRIGAGNEKLFFGSGTQLSVL.

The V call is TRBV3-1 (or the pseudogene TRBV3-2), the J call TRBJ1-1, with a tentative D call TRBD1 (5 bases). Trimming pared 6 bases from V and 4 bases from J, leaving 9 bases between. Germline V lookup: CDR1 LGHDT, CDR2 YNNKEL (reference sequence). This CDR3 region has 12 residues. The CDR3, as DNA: TGTGCCAGCAGTCAGGGATTCACTGAAGCTTTCTTT. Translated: CASSQGFTEAFF.

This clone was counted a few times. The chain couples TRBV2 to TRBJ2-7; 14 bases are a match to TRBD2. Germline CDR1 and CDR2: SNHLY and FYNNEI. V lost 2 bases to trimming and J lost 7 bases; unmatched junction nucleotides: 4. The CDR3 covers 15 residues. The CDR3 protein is CASSEMGTSGGEQYF. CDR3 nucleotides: TGTGCCAGCAGTGAAATGGGGACTAGCGGGGGAGAGCAGTACTTC.

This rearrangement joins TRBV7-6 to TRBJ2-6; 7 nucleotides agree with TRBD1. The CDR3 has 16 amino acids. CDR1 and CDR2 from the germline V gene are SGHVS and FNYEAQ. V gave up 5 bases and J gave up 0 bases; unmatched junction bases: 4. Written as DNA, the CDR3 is TGTGCCAGCAGCCAGGGACAGCTCTCTGGGGCCAACGTCCTGACTTTC. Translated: CASSQGQLSGANVLTF.

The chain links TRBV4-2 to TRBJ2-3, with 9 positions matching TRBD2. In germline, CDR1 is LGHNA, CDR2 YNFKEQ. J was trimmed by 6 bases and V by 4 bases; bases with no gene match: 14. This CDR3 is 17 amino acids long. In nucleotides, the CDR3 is TGTGCCAGCAGCCGCGTCGGAGTGGCGGGAGGGGGGGATACGCAGTATTTT. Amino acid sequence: CASSRVGVAGGGDTQYF.